These 22 T cell receptor beta chains came from one sample sequenced in a study of blood T cell repertoires in COVID-19. Repertoires were generated with immunoSEQ multiplex PCR, while TCRdb's copy carries only in-frame clones and drops some. This sample has 150,000 or so clones, with roughly 84% found just once. Specimen: PBMCs or T cells enriched from blood (not recorded which). Receptors were obtained from a woman between 45 and 65 years old who had recovered from COVID-19.

V gene TRBV9 combines with J gene TRBJ1-1; weak D call: TRBD1 (6 bases). The CDR3 contains 14 residues. V was cut by 2 bases and J by 1 base, with 9 bases left in between. The germline V gene has CDR1 SGDLS and CDR2 YYNGEE. The CDR3 DNA reads as TGTGCCAGCAGCGTTCTACAGGGGAACACTGAAGCTTTCTTT. Translating gives CASSVLQGNTEAFF.

The chain carries TRBV2 and TRBJ2-1; weak D call: TRBD1 (5 bases). V lost 4 bases and J 12 bases, leaving 19 bases between the germline ends. Germline CDR1 and CDR2: SNHLY and FYNNEI. CDR3 size: 14 residues. CDR3: CASSGDTGWVVQFF. For the CDR3, the DNA is TGTGCCAGCAGTGGAGACACAGGTTGGGTGGTGCAGTTCTTC.

Here the CDR3 DNA reads TGTGCCAGCAGCTCACGACAGGGCACCGGGGAGCTGTTTTTT. Its translation is CASSSRQGTGELFF. This chain connects TRBV11-3 to TRBJ2-2; 7 nucleotides match TRBD1. V lost 4 bases, J lost 4 bases, and 3 bases stayed unmatched. From germline, CDR1 is SGHNT and CDR2 YENEEA. The CDR3 loop spans 14 amino acids.

The chain combines TRBV25-1 with TRBJ2-7; TRBD1 aligns across 10 bases. The CDR3 length is 15 residues. Germline V gene sequence: CDR1 MGHDK, CDR2 SYGVNS. With V trimmed by 3 bases and J by 1 base, 3 bases remained unmatched. CDR3 sequence reads: CASSDWGQGSYEQYF. The CDR3 DNA is TGTGCCAGCAGTGATTGGGGACAGGGGTCCTACGAGCAGTACTTC.

The chain is built from TRBV19 and TRBJ2-1, with TRBD2 matching 13 bases. There are 18 residues in the CDR3. CDR1 and CDR2 (germline): LNHDA, SQIVND (reference sequence). The V segment lost 6 bases and the J segment 4 bases; nucleotides outside the gene matches: 12. The CDR3: CASSHRPTSGRGYNEQFF. DNA for the CDR3: TGTGCCAGTAGCCACAGGCCTACTAGCGGGAGGGGATACAATGAGCAGTTCTTC.

The rearrangement uses TRBV28 and TRBJ1-2; TRBD1 might be the D (5 bases). This CDR3 contains 11 residues. The germline V gene has CDR1 MDHEN and CDR2 SYDVKM. The germline V and J ends were trimmed by 11 bases and 5 bases, with 12 bases remaining between them. This chain's CDR3 is CAVRQSYGYTF. The DNA of the CDR3 is TGTGCCGTACGACAGTCATATGGCTACACCTTC.

V usage is TRBV19 and J usage is TRBJ1-5, with TRBD1 identical over 8 bases. Germline assignment: CDR1 LNHDA and CDR2 SQIVND (reference sequence). The V segment lost 1 base and the J segment 2 bases; nucleotides outside the gene matches: 4. There are 16 residues in the CDR3. In nucleotides, the CDR3 is TGTGCCAGTAGTATAGGGACAGGGTTTGGCAATCAGCCCCAGCATTTT. This gives the protein CASSIGTGFGNQPQHF.

The chain has TRBV28 and TRBJ2-1, with 16 bases fitting TRBD2. Per the germline V gene, CDR1 is MDHEN and CDR2 is SYDVKM. With V trimmed by 4 bases and J by 1 base, 10 bases remained unmatched. The CDR3 is made up of 20 amino acids. This chain's CDR3 is CASSWTQGLAGGSSYNEQFF. The CDR3 coding sequence is TGTGCCAGCAGTTGGACACAGGGACTAGCGGGAGGGAGTTCCTACAATGAGCAGTTCTTC.

V and J are TRBV18 and TRBJ1-2; D might be TRBD1 (6 bases). This CDR3 has 15 residues. CDR1 and CDR2 (germline): KGHSH, LQKENI. Trimming stripped 2 bases from V and 1 base from J, with 11 bases between. The CDR3 region is CASSPGQPFNYGYTF. In DNA form, the CDR3 reads TGTGCCAGCTCACCAGGACAGCCGTTTAACTATGGCTACACCTTC.

V is TRBV11-2 and J is TRBJ2-1, with 7 bases that match TRBD2. The V gene's germline CDR1 is SGHAT and CDR2 FQNNGV. Trimming took 1 base from V and 6 from J; bases not matched to a gene: 6. The CDR3 runs 15 residues. The CDR3 sequence: CASSLGEGWGNEQFF. CDR3 nucleotides: TGTGCCAGCAGCTTAGGGGAGGGGTGGGGCAATGAGCAGTTCTTC.

Note on this clone: The same CDR3 arises from other DNA sequences in this sample as well. The chain joins TRBV10-3 to TRBJ2-7; D uncertain. The V and J ends lost 6 bases and 0 bases respectively, with 6 bases between them. CDR3 length equals 12 residues. Germline V gives CDR1 ENHRY, CDR2 SYGVKD. CDR3 DNA: TGTGCCATCAGCCCTAACTCCTACGAGCAGTACTTC. Residues: CAISPNSYEQYF.

The chain couples TRBV29-1 to TRBJ2-7; TRBD1 agrees at 8 bases. Trimming took 3 bases from V and 4 from J; bases not matched to a gene: 5. Germline CDR1 is SQVTM and CDR2 is ANQGSEA. The CDR3 has 13 residues. The CDR3 region has the DNA TGCAGCGTTGAGGGCAGGGGGCCATACGAGCAGTACTTC. This encodes CSVEGRGPYEQYF.

The chain uses TRBV7-2 and TRBJ2-2, with 14 bases identical to TRBD2. The junction had 8 bases not matched to a gene; V was cut back by 5 bases and J by 9 bases. The CDR3 spans 16 residues. The V gene's germline CDR1 is SGHTA and CDR2 FQGNSA. CDR3 sequence reads: CASSEGLAGAFRELFF. The CDR3 DNA is TGTGCCAGCAGCGAGGGACTAGCGGGAGCCTTCCGGGAGCTGTTTTTT.

The chain joins TRBV6-2 or TRBV6-3 to TRBJ2-1; TRBD2 matches 9 bases. Losses at the gene ends were 5 bases for V and 3 bases for J; bases not matched to a gene: 5. CDR1 is MNHEY, CDR2 SVGEGT, per germline. The CDR3 runs 15 residues. CDR3 sequence (DNA): TGTGCCAGCAGTCCGCGGGAGGGCTACTACAATGAGCAGTTCTTC. Amino acid sequence: CASSPREGYYNEQFF.

CDR3 bases: TGTGCCAGGACCAGGGGCTCTATAGCCAAAAACATTCAGTACTTC. Amino acids: CARTRGSIAKNIQYF. J is TRBJ2-4 and V is TRBV6-4; TRBD1 is a possible D gene (6 bases). The length of the CDR3 is 15 residues. Between the trimmed V and J ends, which lost 9 bases and 0 bases, there was a span of 15 bases. Per germline, CDR1 MRHNA and CDR2 SNTAGT.

This chain joins TRBV19 and TRBJ1-5; D is possibly TRBD1 (5 bases). CDR1 is LNHDA, CDR2 SQIVND, per germline (reference sequence). Trimming stripped 7 bases from V and 1 base from J, with 14 bases between. This CDR3 has 15 residues. The CDR3 nucleotides are TGTGCCAGTAACCCGGACAAGCTAAGCAATCAGCCCCAGCATTTT. Translated: CASNPDKLSNQPQHF.

The rearrangement joins TRBV5-1 to TRBJ1-3; possible D gene TRBD1, 5 bases. The CDR3 is made up of 16 amino acids. Germline assignment: CDR1 SGHRS and CDR2 YFSETQ. Trimming removed 3 bases at V and 0 bases at J, with 13 bases between. In DNA, the CDR3 is TGCGCCAGCAGCTGGGTCGGGGGTTCCTCTGGAAACACCATATATTTT. It specifies CASSWVGGSSGNTIYF.

This chain joins TRBV6-5 and TRBJ2-4, with a possible D match to TRBD1 (5 bases). Trimming pared 6 bases from V and 0 bases from J, leaving 9 bases between. From germline, CDR1 is MNHEY and CDR2 SVGAGI. This CDR3 is 14 amino acids long. CDR3 in DNA: TGTGCCAGCAGAGGACAAGGAGCCAAAAACATTCAGTACTTC. The encoded protein is CASRGQGAKNIQYF.

In its sample, this clone was seen a few times. The genes are TRBV6-4 and TRBJ1-2, with D possibly being TRBD1 (5 bases). V dropped 3 bases and J dropped 2 bases, with 7 bases sitting between them. Per germline, CDR1 MRHNA and CDR2 SNTAGT. There are 13 residues in the CDR3. CDR3 residues: CASSEDSNYGYTF. CDR3 DNA sequence: TGTGCCAGCAGTGAAGACAGCAACTATGGCTACACCTTC.

The rearrangement links TRBV19 to TRBJ2-2, with 10 bases identical to TRBD2. J was trimmed by 3 bases and V by 5 bases; bases with no gene match: 6. The CDR3 is 16 residues long. Germline V gene data show CDR1 as LNHDA and CDR2 as SQIVND (reference sequence). This CDR3 reads CASSWASGSYTGELFF. CDR3 DNA: TGTGCCAGTAGTTGGGCTAGCGGGAGTTACACCGGGGAGCTGTTTTTT.

This chain joins TRBV5-4 and TRBJ2-5; no clear D gene. The CDR3 is 13 residues long. Germline V CDR1 and CDR2: SGHNT, YYREEE (reference sequence). V was cut by 0 bases and J by 2 bases, with 5 bases left in between. The CDR3 region has the DNA TGTGCCAGCAGCTTGGGGCTTCAAGAGACCCAGTACTTC. It specifies CASSLGLQETQYF.

This clone was picked up one time. The rearrangement joins TRBV11-3 to TRBJ1-1; 8 nucleotides line up with TRBD1. The CDR3 runs to 13 residues. CDR1 SGHNT and CDR2 YENEEA come from the germline V gene. J was trimmed by 4 bases and V by 5 bases; bases with no gene match: 3. The CDR3 is CASSRTGSTEAFF. CDR3 nucleotide sequence: TGTGCCAGCAGCCGGACAGGGAGCACTGAAGCTTTCTTT.